A single sample gave rise to the 9 T cell receptor beta chains below, sequenced in a study of CD8 T cells in Susac syndrome. Random-hexamer reverse transcription was applied to roughly 0.5 to 1 ug RNA. TCRdb redid the calling of the immunoSEQ multiplex PCR reads with MiXCR, one entry per CDR3 protein. Among around 170,000 distinct CDR3 sequences, just under 95% were seen once, and the ten largest hold approximately 0.16%. The sequencing input was CD8+ T cells from PBMCs. These receptors all come from a human donor with Susac syndrome.

This clonotype was seen a handful of times. The rearrangement joins TRBV29-1 to TRBJ2-2; TRBD1 aligns across 7 bases. J gave up 4 bases and V 7 bases, and 6 bases lay outside the gene matches. CDR1 is SQVTM, CDR2 ANQGSEA, per germline. This CDR3 has 13 residues. The CDR3 sequence is CSATQGSTGELFF. The CDR3, as DNA: TGCAGCGCCACACAGGGGAGCACCGGGGAGCTGTTTTTT.

The chain links TRBV14 to TRBJ1-2, with D hard to call. Between the trimmed V and J ends, which lost 1 base and 6 bases, there was a span of 9 bases. From germline, CDR1 is SGHDN and CDR2 FVKESK. CDR3 length: 13 amino acids. CDR3 in DNA: TGTGCCAGCAGCCAAGGGAGGGTGGATGGCTACACCTTC. It is translated as CASSQGRVDGYTF.

The chain carries TRBV6-1 and TRBJ1-4; TRBD1 aligns across 8 bases. J was trimmed by 8 bases and V by 3 bases; bases with no gene match: 2. The CDR3 is 13 amino acids. Looked up from germline, CDR1 is MNHNS and CDR2 is SASEGT. CDR3 sequence: CASSDRQGEKLFF. The CDR3 region has the DNA TGTGCCAGCAGTGATCGACAGGGGGAAAAACTGTTTTTT.

V and J are TRBV30 and TRBJ2-7, with D tentatively TRBD2 (5 bases). V was pared by 4 bases and J by 0 bases, with 7 bases between. CDR3 length: 12 residues. The V gene's germline CDR1 is GTSNPN and CDR2 SVGIG (reference sequence). The CDR3 spells CAWKGSSYEQYF. The DNA for the CDR3 is TGTGCCTGGAAAGGGAGCTCCTACGAGCAGTACTTC.

This chain uses TRBV23-1 with TRBJ2-7; D is unresolved. TRBV23-1 is an ORF, and what it does is uncertain. The ends were cut back, 6 bases at V and 2 bases at J, with 11 bases in the middle. There are 13 residues in the CDR3. CDR3 amino acids: CASRTGPPYEQYF. DNA for the CDR3: TGCGCCAGCAGAACCGGGCCCCCCTACGAGCAGTACTTC.

This chain's CDR3 is CAWEVRWGYTF. CDR3 DNA sequence: TGTGCCTGGGAAGTCCGATGGGGCTACACCTTC. V is TRBV30 and J is TRBJ1-2; D remains ambiguous. The CDR3 extends over 11 amino acids. The germline V gene has CDR1 GTSNPN and CDR2 SVGIG (reference sequence). Trimming removed 5 bases at V and 8 bases at J, with 12 bases between.

The chain carries TRBV24-1 and TRBJ2-1; weak D call: TRBD1 (6 bases). The CDR3 sequence is 12 residues long. V was shortened by 8 bases and J by 7 bases, with 11 bases between the two germline ends. CDR1 is KGHDR, CDR2 SFDVKD, per germline. CDR3 sequence (DNA): TGTGCCACCATAGGGGGTAGGAATGAGCAGTTCTTC. Its protein is CATIGGRNEQFF.

The chain carries TRBV27 and TRBJ1-5; D unresolved. The CDR3 is 15 amino acids. Germline V lookup: CDR1 MNHEY, CDR2 SMNVEV (reference sequence). Deletions cut 3 bases from V and 5 bases from J, with 14 bases between. The CDR3 DNA reads TGTGCCAGCAGTTTTGGCCCCCCCACTTATCAGCCCCAGCATTTT. This encodes CASSFGPPTYQPQHF.

This clonotype came up once. The J gene is TRBJ1-2, the V gene TRBV30, with 7 bases fitting TRBD1. The CDR3 sequence is 14 residues long. V dropped 2 bases and J dropped 3; count of bases not matched to a gene: 6. Germline loops: CDR1 GTSNPN, CDR2 SVGIG (reference sequence). The CDR3 spells CAWSRQGSDYGYTF. The DNA for the CDR3 is TGTGCCTGGAGTAGACAGGGATCGGACTATGGCTACACCTTC.